This T cell receptor beta chain came from a study of CD4 T cells in relation to SARS-CoV-2 and coronaviruses. TCRdb keeps only in-frame clones here, not all; method: immunoSEQ multiplex PCR. Among 9,500 to 15,000 clones, 69% were seen once, and the ten largest hold about 7.6%. CD4+ T cells from unexposed donors were obtained before the COVID-19 pandemic (2011-2018). After nine to ten days of culture, CD4+ T cells were isolated. By proportion, this clone is medium-sized. Its antigen is unidentified. Trimming pared 1 base from V and 4 bases from J, leaving 10 bases between. This CDR3 has 14 residues. Germline CDR1 reads SGHDN; CDR2 reads FVKESK.

This TCR was sampled from a human donor in good health. The V and J genes are TRBV14 and TRBJ1-1, with a weak D call TRBD1 (5 bases). Sequencing was done on a sample of CD4+ T cells from PBMCs, cultured in vitro. CDR3 protein: CASSQVRGGTEAFF. The CDR3 coding sequence is TGTGCCAGCAGCCAAGTGCGGGGGGGCACTGAAGCTTTCTTT.